A single sample gave rise to the 32 T cell receptor beta chains below, sequenced in a study of blood T cells in healthy people across ages. Then a second PCR, running about 7 to 11 cycles, was carried out with a sample-barcoded 5' primer and a J-beta primer mix. TCRdb used MiXCR to reprocess the 5' RACE reads, holding one entry per CDR3 protein. The sample has about 1,600,000 distinct CDR3 sequences, approximately 38% seen once. The sequencing input was blood. The receptors were gathered from a woman younger than 30 in good health.

This clonotype occurred a few times. The chain is built from TRBV4-2 and TRBJ2-1, with a tentative D call TRBD2 (5 bases). CDR1 and CDR2 (germline): LGHNA, YNFKEQ. There are 14 residues in the CDR3. The ends were cut back, 3 bases at V and 7 bases at J, with 13 bases in the middle. The CDR3 protein is CASSQDFLGNEQFF. DNA for the CDR3: TGTGCCAGCAGCCAGGACTTTTTGGGGAATGAGCAGTTCTTC.

This clonotype was observed a few times. This rearrangement joins TRBV3-1 to TRBJ2-3; D is undetermined. The CDR3 extends over 15 amino acids. Germline assignment: CDR1 LGHDT and CDR2 YNNKEL (reference sequence). The V end lost 0 bases, the J end lost 0 bases, and 7 bases lay between the germline ends. DNA of the CDR3: TGTGCCAGCAGCCAAGATGTAGCTAGCACAGATACGCAGTATTTT. Protein product: CASSQDVASTDTQYF.

The J gene is TRBJ1-4, the V gene TRBV3-1; 7 bases agree with TRBD1. Germline V lookup: CDR1 LGHDT, CDR2 YNNKEL (reference sequence). The CDR3 is 15 amino acids. Germline trimming cut 1 base from V and 7 bases from J; bases unmatched to any gene: 6. The CDR3 DNA is TGTGCCAGCAGCCAAGGGGCCAGGACAGGTGAAAAACTGTTTTTT. Its protein is CASSQGARTGEKLFF. Full variable domain (outside the CDR3, taken from reference TRBV3-1 and TRBJ1-4): DTAVSQTPKYLVTQMGNDKSIKCEQNLGHDTMYWYKQDSKKFLKIMFSYNNKELIINETVPNRFSPKSPDKAHLNLHINSLELGDSAVYFCASSQGARTGEKLFFGSGTQLSVL.

The rearrangement joins TRBV20-1 to TRBJ2-7; 11 bases match TRBD2. Germline V CDR1 and CDR2: DFQATT, SNEGSKA (reference sequence). V trimming: 1 base; J trimming: 3 bases; junction bases outside the gene matches: 14. This CDR3 is 18 amino acids long. The CDR3 loop is CSARVGPSGRPLDYEQYF. The CDR3, as DNA: TGCAGTGCTAGAGTTGGCCCTAGCGGGAGGCCCCTCGACTACGAGCAGTACTTC.

Written as DNA, the CDR3 is TGTGCCAGCAGCTGGGCAGAGGAGCCAGATACGCAGTATTTT. It yields the protein CASSWAEEPDTQYF. V is TRBV28 and J is TRBJ2-3, with no clear D. Germline CDR1 MDHEN, CDR2 SYDVKM. The V end was cut by 6 bases, the J end by 4 bases, with 14 bases between. The CDR3 has 14 residues.

The chain combines TRBV2 with TRBJ2-7; no definite D call. V was shortened by 6 bases and J by 2 bases, with 11 bases between the two germline ends. The CDR3 covers 13 residues. Germline loops: CDR1 SNHLY, CDR2 FYNNEI. The CDR3 protein is CASRPRLAYEQYF. CDR3 coding DNA: TGTGCCAGCAGACCGAGGCTTGCCTACGAGCAGTACTTC.

The CDR3 protein is CASGSGGPQETQYF. In DNA, the CDR3 is TGTGCTAGTGGAAGCGGGGGGCCTCAAGAGACCCAGTACTTC. The rearrangement uses TRBV12-5 and TRBJ2-5; 9 positions agree with TRBD2. CDR1 is LGHNT and CDR2 is FRNRAP in the germline V gene. Unmatched junction bases numbered 4, after V lost 6 bases and J lost 2 bases. The length of the CDR3 is 14 residues.

V is TRBV20-1 and J is TRBJ2-3; TRBD1 or TRBD2 may be the D gene (5 bases each). The CDR3 is made up of 16 amino acids. Germline-derived CDR1 and CDR2 are DFQATT and SNEGSKA (reference sequence). Trimming pared 1 base from V and 7 bases from J, leaving 21 bases between. CDR3: CSARGLAPGGGYTQYF. For the CDR3, the DNA is TGCAGTGCTAGAGGATTGGCCCCCGGTGGGGGTTATACGCAGTATTTT.

V and J are TRBV11-2 and TRBJ2-7, with D maybe TRBD1 (6 bases). V lost 5 bases to trimming and J lost 3 bases, with 11 bases between them. Germline-derived CDR1 and CDR2 are SGHAT and FQNNGV. The CDR3 contains 13 residues. The CDR3 coding sequence is TGTGCCAGCAGCCGGGAACAGGGCTACGAGCAGTACTTC. Translation: CASSREQGYEQYF.

The chain uses TRBV5-1 and TRBJ2-6, with D unresolved. The CDR3 has 14 residues. V was shortened by 7 bases and J by 0 bases, with 8 bases between the two germline ends. Looked up from germline, CDR1 is SGHRS and CDR2 is YFSETQ. CDR3 loop: CASGLGSGANVLTF. The CDR3 DNA is TGCGCCAGCGGTCTGGGCTCTGGGGCCAACGTCCTGACTTTC.

The table lists this clonotype with a few counts. The J gene is TRBJ2-7, the V gene TRBV20-1; TRBD1 is a possible D gene (6 bases). V was cut by 6 bases and J by 0 bases, with 12 bases left in between. The CDR3 spans 13 residues. Germline V CDR1 and CDR2: DFQATT, SNEGSKA (reference sequence). The CDR3: CSAPGTTSYEQYF. CDR3 bases: TGCAGTGCCCCGGGGACAACCTCCTACGAGCAGTACTTC.

This clonotype was counted a few times. CDR3 in amino acids: CASSWDGENTEAFF. The CDR3 DNA sequence: TGCGCCAGCAGCTGGGACGGGGAGAACACTGAAGCTTTCTTT. The chain has TRBV5-1 and TRBJ1-1; possible D gene TRBD1, 5 bases. CDR1 and CDR2 from the germline V gene are SGHRS and YFSETQ. CDR3 length: 14 residues. V lost 3 bases and J lost 1, with 10 bases in between.

This clonotype was seen a handful of times. The chain is built from TRBV10-3 and TRBJ2-5; D gene unclear. The V end lost 3 bases, the J end lost 7 bases, and 12 bases lay between the germline ends. This CDR3 spans 13 amino acids. In germline, CDR1 is ENHRY, CDR2 SYGVKD. The CDR3 loop is CAISDAVTWTQYF. The CDR3 DNA reads TGTGCCATCAGTGACGCGGTCACTTGGACCCAGTACTTC.

The chain recombines TRBV27 with TRBJ1-1; D remains ambiguous. The V gene lost 6 bases and the J gene lost 2 bases, with 7 bases spanning the gap. Germline V gives CDR1 MNHEY, CDR2 SMNVEV (reference sequence). CDR3 size: 12 residues. Here the CDR3 DNA reads TGTGCCAGCAGATACAGTAACACTGAAGCTTTCTTT. This gives the protein CASRYSNTEAFF.

The chain is built from TRBV3-1 and TRBJ2-7, with TRBD2 matching over 8 bases. Unmatched junction bases numbered 11, after V lost 3 bases and J lost 7 bases. The length of the CDR3 is 15 residues. Looked up from germline, CDR1 is LGHDT and CDR2 is YNNKEL (reference sequence). The CDR3 DNA is TGTGCCAGCAGCCAGATTAGCGGGGTCTACAATGAGCAGTACTTC. Its protein product is CASSQISGVYNEQYF.

This sequence joins TRBV5-1 and TRBJ2-1; D gene ambiguous. V was shortened by 3 bases and J by 7 bases, with 23 bases between the two germline ends. The CDR3 has 17 residues. CDR1 is SGHRS and CDR2 is YFSETQ in the germline V gene. CDR3 residues: CASSSQPVDTISNEQFF. The CDR3 DNA is TGCGCCAGCAGCTCTCAACCCGTAGACACTATAAGTAATGAGCAGTTCTTC.

This clonotype was detected a few times. The chain employs TRBV5-1 and TRBJ2-5; a possible D gene is TRBD1 (5 bases). Germline lookup yields CDR1 SGHRS and CDR2 YFSETQ. The CDR3 is 13 residues long. Trimming took off 4 bases at V and 5 bases at J, with 12 bases between the two ends. The CDR3 DNA follows: TGCGCCAGCAGCCCGGACATGCGGGAGACCCAGTACTTC. This encodes CASSPDMRETQYF.

This clonotype has only a few counts. The chain links TRBV11-2 to TRBJ1-5, with no clear D. V was pared by 1 base and J by 1 base, with 11 bases between. The CDR3 is 16 residues long. CDR1 is SGHAT and CDR2 is FQNNGV in the germline V gene. The CDR3 is CASSLATAGSNQPQHF. The CDR3 region has the DNA TGTGCCAGCAGCTTAGCAACGGCCGGGAGCAATCAGCCCCAGCATTTT.

This clonotype occurred many times. This chain links TRBV28 with TRBJ2-5; 15 nucleotides line up with TRBD2. CDR3 length: 16 amino acids. V gave up 6 bases and J gave up 2 bases; unmatched junction bases: 4. Germline CDR1 reads MDHEN; CDR2 reads SYDVKM. The CDR3 coding sequence is TGTGCCAGCAGCGAAGGACTAGCGGGGGGGCAAGAGACCCAGTACTTC. Residues: CASSEGLAGGQETQYF.

The V gene is TRBV7-9, the J gene TRBJ2-2, with 7 nucleotides matching TRBD1. CDR1 SEHNR and CDR2 FQNEAQ come from the germline V gene (reference sequence). Trimming took 6 bases from V and 7 from J; bases not matched to a gene: 11. This CDR3 is built from 15 residues. The CDR3 reads CASRRQGIVDGELFF. In DNA, the CDR3 is TGTGCCAGCAGGAGACAGGGAATTGTAGACGGGGAGCTGTTTTTT.

This chain connects TRBV5-1 to TRBJ1-2; possible D gene TRBD1, 5 bases. The germline CDR1 and CDR2 sequences are SGHRS and YFSETQ. V was shortened by 0 bases and J by 4 bases, with 19 bases between the two germline ends. This CDR3 is 17 amino acids long. The CDR3 nucleotides read TGCGCCAGCAGCTTGGAGCCGTCAGGGTTTAGAATCTATGGCTACACCTTC. The encoded protein is CASSLEPSGFRIYGYTF.

This clonotype was detected a few times. The chain combines TRBV2 with TRBJ1-1; possibly TRBD1 for D (5 bases). Germline V gives CDR1 SNHLY, CDR2 FYNNEI. The CDR3 is 15 amino acids. V gave up 1 base and J gave up 5 bases, with 14 bases separating them. CDR3 nucleotides: TGTGCCAGCAGTGAAGAGGCAGGGTGGGTTACTGAAGCTTTCTTT. Amino acid sequence: CASSEEAGWVTEAFF.

This clonotype was seen repeatedly, ten times or more. The chain has TRBV9 and TRBJ1-1, with D unclear. The CDR3 totals 12 residues. Trimming stripped 5 bases from V and 0 bases from J, with 5 bases between. Looked up from germline, CDR1 is SGDLS and CDR2 is YYNGEE. CDR3: CASSVLNTEAFF. CDR3 nucleotides: TGTGCCAGCAGTGTTCTGAACACTGAAGCTTTCTTT.

The chain recombines TRBV2 with TRBJ1-4, with a weak D call TRBD1 (6 bases). V lost 5 bases and J 7 bases, leaving 11 bases between the germline ends. Germline CDR1 is SNHLY and CDR2 is FYNNEI. This CDR3 is built from 13 residues. The CDR3 bases are TGTGCCAGCAGTACAGGGACACCTGAAAAACTGTTTTTT. This codes for CASSTGTPEKLFF.

This clonotype was seen just once. V is TRBV5-5 and J is TRBJ1-1; D is possibly TRBD1 (5 bases). V lost 1 base and J 4 bases, leaving 17 bases between the germline ends. This CDR3 has 16 amino acids. Germline CDR1 and CDR2: SGHKS and YYEKEE (reference sequence). In nucleotides, the CDR3 is TGTGCCAGCAGCTTGCGGAGACATGGGGCGGGCACTGAAGCTTTCTTT. Protein sequence: CASSLRRHGAGTEAFF.

At least ten counts were recorded for this clonotype. The chain is built from TRBV4-2 and TRBJ2-5; D gene ambiguous. Germline V gene lookup returns CDR1 LGHNA and CDR2 YNFKEQ. The CDR3 loop spans 15 amino acids. Trimming cost V 2 bases and J 2 bases, with 12 bases left between them. The CDR3 nucleotides read TGTGCCAGCAGCCAATTGCGTACGCTTCAAGAGACCCAGTACTTC. Amino acids: CASSQLRTLQETQYF.

The gene calls are TRBV10-3 and TRBJ1-3; 9 bases map to TRBD1. With 3 bases clipped from V and 0 bases from J, the junction kept 9 bases outside the gene matches. From germline, CDR1 is ENHRY and CDR2 SYGVKD. This CDR3 region has 18 residues. CDR3 nucleotide sequence: TGTGCCATCAGTGAACCGGGACAGGGATGGAGCTCTGGAAACACCATATATTTT. Translated, it gives CAISEPGQGWSSGNTIYF.

The gene calls are TRBV24-1 and TRBJ2-5, with TRBD2 matching over 11 bases. Unmatched junction bases numbered 9, after V lost 3 bases and J lost 1 base. Germline CDR1 KGHDR, CDR2 SFDVKD. The CDR3 is 18 residues long. The chain's CDR3 is CATSDARGTSGFQETQYF. CDR3 nucleotide sequence: TGTGCCACCAGTGATGCCAGGGGGACTAGCGGTTTCCAAGAGACCCAGTACTTC.

In this sample, this clonotype turned up a few times. The J gene is TRBJ2-7, the V gene TRBV5-1, with 10 bases that match TRBD1. This CDR3 contains 16 residues. CDR1 is SGHRS and CDR2 is YFSETQ in the germline V gene. V shed 3 bases, J shed 7 bases, and the junction held 13 bases outside the gene matches. CDR3: CASSSLLGTGDEEQYF. CDR3 DNA sequence: TGCGCCAGCAGCTCGCTACTCGGGACAGGGGATGAAGAGCAGTACTTC.

This clonotype has a handful of counts. V is TRBV7-8 and J is TRBJ2-3; TRBD2 might be the D (6 bases). Deletions cut 5 bases from V and 0 bases from J, with 15 bases between. Germline CDR1 and CDR2: SGHVS and FQNEAQ. This CDR3 has 16 residues. The CDR3, as DNA: TGTGCCAGCAGCCCAATCTCCGGGGGTAGCACAGATACGCAGTATTTT. It yields the protein CASSPISGGSTDTQYF.

The chain links TRBV5-1 to TRBJ2-7; 10 nucleotides match TRBD2. The CDR3 is made up of 17 amino acids. Germline values: CDR1 SGHRS, CDR2 YFSETQ. With V trimmed by 3 bases and J by 0 bases, 9 bases remained unmatched. DNA for the CDR3: TGCGCCAGCAGCTCAGCTACTAGCGGGACCACCTCCTACGAGCAGTACTTC. Its translation: CASSSATSGTTSYEQYF.

This clonotype was found a few times. This chain connects TRBV20-1 to TRBJ1-6; 8 positions agree with TRBD1. Germline V lookup: CDR1 DFQATT, CDR2 SNEGSKA (reference sequence). The ends lost 6 bases at V and 4 bases at J; junction bases unmatched: 14. The CDR3 runs to 17 residues. The CDR3 coding sequence is TGCAGTGCCAGTCTTTTGCAGGGGGCGGAGTATAATTCACCCCTCCACTTT. It specifies CSASLLQGAEYNSPLHF.